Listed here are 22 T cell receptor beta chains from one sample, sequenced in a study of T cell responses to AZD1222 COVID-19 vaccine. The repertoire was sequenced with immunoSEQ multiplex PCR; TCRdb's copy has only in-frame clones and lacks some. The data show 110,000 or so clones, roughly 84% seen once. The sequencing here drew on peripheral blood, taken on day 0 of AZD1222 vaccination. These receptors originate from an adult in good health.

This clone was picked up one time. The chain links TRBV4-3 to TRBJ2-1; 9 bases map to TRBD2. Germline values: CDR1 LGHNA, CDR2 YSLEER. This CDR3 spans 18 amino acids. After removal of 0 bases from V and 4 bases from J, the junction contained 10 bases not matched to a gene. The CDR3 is CASSQDRSSGAAYNEQFF. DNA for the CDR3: TGCGCCAGCAGCCAAGATCGCTCTAGCGGGGCGGCTTACAATGAGCAGTTCTTC.

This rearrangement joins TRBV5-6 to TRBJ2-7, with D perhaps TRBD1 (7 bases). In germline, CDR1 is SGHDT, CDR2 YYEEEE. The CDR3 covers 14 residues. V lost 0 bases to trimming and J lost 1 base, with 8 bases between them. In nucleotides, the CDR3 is TGTGCCAGCAGCTTGGCAGGGGGGTCCTACGAGCAGTACGTC. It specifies CASSLAGGSYEQYV.

This CDR3 is CASSLDRAYSYEQYF. For the CDR3, the DNA is TGTGCCAGCAGCTTAGATCGGGCGTATTCCTACGAGCAGTACTTC. The rearrangement joins TRBV11-2 to TRBJ2-7; D uncertain. The CDR3 covers 15 residues. The germline V gene has CDR1 SGHAT and CDR2 FQNNGV. V was trimmed by 0 bases and J by 1 base, leaving 10 bases between them.

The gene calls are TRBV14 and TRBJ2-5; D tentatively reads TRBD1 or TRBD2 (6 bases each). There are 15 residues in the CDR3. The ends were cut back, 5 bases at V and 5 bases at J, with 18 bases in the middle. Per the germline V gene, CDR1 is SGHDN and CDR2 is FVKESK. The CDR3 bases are TGTGCCAGCAGCAAAGGACCTCAGGGGAGGGAGACCCAGTACTTC. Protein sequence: CASSKGPQGRETQYF.

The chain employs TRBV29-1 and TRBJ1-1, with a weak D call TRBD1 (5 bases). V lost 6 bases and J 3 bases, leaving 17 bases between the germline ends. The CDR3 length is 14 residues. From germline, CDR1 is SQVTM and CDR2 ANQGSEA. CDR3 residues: CSVTQGGFDTEAFF. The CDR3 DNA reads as TGCAGCGTGACCCAGGGCGGGTTCGACACTGAAGCTTTCTTT.

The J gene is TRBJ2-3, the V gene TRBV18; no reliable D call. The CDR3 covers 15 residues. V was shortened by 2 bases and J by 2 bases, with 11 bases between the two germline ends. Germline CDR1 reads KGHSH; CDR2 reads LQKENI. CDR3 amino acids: CASSPVALSTDTQYF. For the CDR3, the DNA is TGTGCCAGCTCACCAGTAGCTCTATCCACAGATACGCAGTATTTT.

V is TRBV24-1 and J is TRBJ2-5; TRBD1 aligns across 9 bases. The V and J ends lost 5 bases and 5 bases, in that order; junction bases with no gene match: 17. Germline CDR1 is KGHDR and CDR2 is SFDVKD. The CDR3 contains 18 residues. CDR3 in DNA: TGTGCCACCAGTGGCAGCCGGGACAGGGTATGGCCCCTGGAGACCCAGTACTTC. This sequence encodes CATSGSRDRVWPLETQYF.

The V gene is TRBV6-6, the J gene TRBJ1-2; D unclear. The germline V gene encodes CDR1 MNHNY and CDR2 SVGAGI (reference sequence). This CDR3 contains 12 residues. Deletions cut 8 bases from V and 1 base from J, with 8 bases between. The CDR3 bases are TGTGCCAGCGTGGAGATTAACTATGGCTACACCTTC. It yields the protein CASVEINYGYTF.

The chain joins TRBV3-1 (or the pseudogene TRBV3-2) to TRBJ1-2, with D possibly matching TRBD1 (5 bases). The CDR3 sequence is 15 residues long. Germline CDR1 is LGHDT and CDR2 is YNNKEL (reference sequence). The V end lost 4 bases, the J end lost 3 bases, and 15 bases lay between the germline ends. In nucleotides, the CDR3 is TGTGCCAGCAGCCCCGGGGCTCTTCAGGACTATGGCTACACCTTC. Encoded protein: CASSPGALQDYGYTF.

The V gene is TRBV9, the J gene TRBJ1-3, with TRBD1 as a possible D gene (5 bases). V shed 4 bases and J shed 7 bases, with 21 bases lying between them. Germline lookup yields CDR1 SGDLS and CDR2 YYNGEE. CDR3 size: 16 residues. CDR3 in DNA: TGTGCCAGCAGCCTGGGGACTGCGGGTCTTCAGAACACCATATATTTT. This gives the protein CASSLGTAGLQNTIYF.

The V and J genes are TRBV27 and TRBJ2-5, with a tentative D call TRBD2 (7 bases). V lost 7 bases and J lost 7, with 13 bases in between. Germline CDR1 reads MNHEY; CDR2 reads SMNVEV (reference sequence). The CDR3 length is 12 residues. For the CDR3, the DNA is TGTGCCAGCACCACAGGGAGGGGGACCCAGTACTTC. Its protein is CASTTGRGTQYF.

CDR3 nucleotide sequence: TGTGCCAGCAGCCACCCCGTACGGGTTGAAGCTTTCTTT. Its protein is CASSHPVRVEAFF. The chain uses TRBV12-3 or TRBV12-4 and TRBJ1-1; no clear D gene. The CDR3 runs to 13 residues. Trimming shortened V by 6 bases and J by 7 bases, and 15 bases separated the two germline ends.

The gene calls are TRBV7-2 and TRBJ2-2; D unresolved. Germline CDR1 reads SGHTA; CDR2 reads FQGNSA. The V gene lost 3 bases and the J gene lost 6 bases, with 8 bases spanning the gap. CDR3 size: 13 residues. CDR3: CASSFPAPGELFF. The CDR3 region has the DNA TGTGCCAGCAGCTTTCCGGCACCCGGGGAGCTGTTTTTT. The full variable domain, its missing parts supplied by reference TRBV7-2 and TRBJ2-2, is GAGVSQSPSNKVTEKGKDVELRCDPISGHTALYWYRQSLGQGLEFLIYFQGNSAPDKSGLPSDRFSAERTGGSVSTLTIQRTQQEDSAVYLCASSFPAPGELFFGEGSRLTVL.

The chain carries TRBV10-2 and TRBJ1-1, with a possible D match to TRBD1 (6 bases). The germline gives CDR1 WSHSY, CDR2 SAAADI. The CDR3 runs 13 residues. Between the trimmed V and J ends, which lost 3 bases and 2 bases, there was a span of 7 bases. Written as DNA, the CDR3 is TGCGCCAGCAGTGACAGGGGAAACACTGAAGCTTTCTTT. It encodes CASSDRGNTEAFF.

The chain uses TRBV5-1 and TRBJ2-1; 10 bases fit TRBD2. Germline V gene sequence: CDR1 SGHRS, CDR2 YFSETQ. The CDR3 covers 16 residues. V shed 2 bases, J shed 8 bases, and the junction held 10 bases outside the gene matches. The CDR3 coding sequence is TGCGCCAGCAGCTTATTAGCGGGGGGACTCTTCGATGAGCAGTTCTTC. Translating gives CASSLLAGGLFDEQFF.

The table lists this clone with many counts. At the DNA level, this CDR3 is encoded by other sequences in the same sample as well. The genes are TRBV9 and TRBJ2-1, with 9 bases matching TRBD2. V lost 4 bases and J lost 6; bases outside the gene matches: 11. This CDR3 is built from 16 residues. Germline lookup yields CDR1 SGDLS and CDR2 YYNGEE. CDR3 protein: CASSIRGREGVNEQFF. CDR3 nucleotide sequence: TGTGCCAGCAGCATAAGGGGGCGGGAGGGAGTCAATGAGCAGTTCTTC.

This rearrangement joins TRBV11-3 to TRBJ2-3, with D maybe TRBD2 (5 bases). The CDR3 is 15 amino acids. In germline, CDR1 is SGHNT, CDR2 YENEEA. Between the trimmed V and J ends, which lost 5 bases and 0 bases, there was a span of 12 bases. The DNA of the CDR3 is TGTGCCAGCAGCCTATCCGGGATCAGCACAGATACGCAGTATTTT. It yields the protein CASSLSGISTDTQYF.

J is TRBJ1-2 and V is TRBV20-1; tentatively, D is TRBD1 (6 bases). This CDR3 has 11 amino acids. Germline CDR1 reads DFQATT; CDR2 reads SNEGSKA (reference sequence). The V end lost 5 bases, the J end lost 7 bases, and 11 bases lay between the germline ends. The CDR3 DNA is TGCAGTGCTTTCACAGGGCTTGGCTACACCTTC. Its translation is CSAFTGLGYTF.

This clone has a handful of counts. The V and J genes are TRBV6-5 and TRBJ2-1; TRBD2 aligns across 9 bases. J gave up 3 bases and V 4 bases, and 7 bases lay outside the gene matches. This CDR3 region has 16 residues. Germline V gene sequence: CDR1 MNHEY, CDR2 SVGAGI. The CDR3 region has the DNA TGTGCCAGCAGTTCGCATCTAGCGGGACTCTACAATGAGCAGTTCTTC. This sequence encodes CASSSHLAGLYNEQFF.

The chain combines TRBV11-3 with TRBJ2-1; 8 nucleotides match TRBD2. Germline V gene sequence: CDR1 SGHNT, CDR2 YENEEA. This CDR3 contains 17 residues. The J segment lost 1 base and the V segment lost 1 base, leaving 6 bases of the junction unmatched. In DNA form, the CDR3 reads TGTGCCAGCAGCTTAGCGCTAGCGGGTCGTTCCTACAATGAGCAGTTCTTC. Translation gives CASSLALAGRSYNEQFF.

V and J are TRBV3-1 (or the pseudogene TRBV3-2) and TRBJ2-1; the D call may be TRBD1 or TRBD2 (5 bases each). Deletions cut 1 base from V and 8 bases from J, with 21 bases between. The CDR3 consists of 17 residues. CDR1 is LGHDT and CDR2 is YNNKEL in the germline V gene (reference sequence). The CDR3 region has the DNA TGTGCCAGCAGCCAAGTTGGGCGCCCGTCGATGGGACATGAGCAGTTCTTC. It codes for CASSQVGRPSMGHEQFF.

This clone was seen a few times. The CDR3 spells CASSPRAGHPNYGYTF. The CDR3, as DNA: TGTGCCAGCAGTCCGAGGGCGGGACATCCGAACTATGGCTACACCTTC. The rearrangement joins TRBV2 to TRBJ1-2, with a weak D call TRBD1 (6 bases). This CDR3 region has 16 residues. Deletions cut 5 bases from V and 2 bases from J, with 18 bases between. Germline CDR1 is SNHLY and CDR2 is FYNNEI.